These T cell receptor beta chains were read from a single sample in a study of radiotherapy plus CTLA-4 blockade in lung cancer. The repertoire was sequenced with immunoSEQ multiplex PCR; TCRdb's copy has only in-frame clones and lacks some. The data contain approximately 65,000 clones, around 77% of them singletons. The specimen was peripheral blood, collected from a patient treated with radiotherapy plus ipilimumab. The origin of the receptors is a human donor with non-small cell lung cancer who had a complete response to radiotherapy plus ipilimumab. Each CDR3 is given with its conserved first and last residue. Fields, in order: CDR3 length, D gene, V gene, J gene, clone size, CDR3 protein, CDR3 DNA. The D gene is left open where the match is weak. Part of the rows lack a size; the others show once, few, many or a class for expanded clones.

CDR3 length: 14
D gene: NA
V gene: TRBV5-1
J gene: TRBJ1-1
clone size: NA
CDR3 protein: CASSPLGASTEAFF
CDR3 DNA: TGCGCCAGCAGCCCCTTGGGGGCAAGCACTGAAGCTTTCTTT

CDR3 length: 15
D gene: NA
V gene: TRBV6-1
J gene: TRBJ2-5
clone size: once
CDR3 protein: CASSSQPGREETQYF
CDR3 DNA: TGTGCCAGCAGTTCCCAGCCGGGCAGGGAAGAGACCCAGTACTTC

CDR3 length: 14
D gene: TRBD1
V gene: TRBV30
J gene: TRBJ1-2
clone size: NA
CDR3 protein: CAWSRDRRKNGYTF
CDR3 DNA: TGTGCCTGGAGCCGGGACAGGCGAAAGAATGGCTACACCTTC

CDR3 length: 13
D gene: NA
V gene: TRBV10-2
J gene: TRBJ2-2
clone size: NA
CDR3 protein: CASHGVSGGGLFF
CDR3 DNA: TGCGCCAGCCACGGGGTCTCGGGGGGCGGGCTGTTTTTT

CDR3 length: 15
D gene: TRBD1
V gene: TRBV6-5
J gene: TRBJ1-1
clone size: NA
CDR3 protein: CARHPGDREITEAFF
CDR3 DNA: TGTGCCAGGCACCCGGGGGACAGGGAAATCACTGAAGCTTTCTTT

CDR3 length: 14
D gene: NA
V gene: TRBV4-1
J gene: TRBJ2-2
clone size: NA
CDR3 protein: CASSPNRDTGELFF
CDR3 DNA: TGCGCCAGCAGCCCTAACAGGGACACCGGGGAGCTGTTTTTT

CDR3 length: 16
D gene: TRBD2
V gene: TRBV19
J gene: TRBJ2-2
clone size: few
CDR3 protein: CASSFGLAVNTGELFF
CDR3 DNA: TGTGCCAGTAGTTTCGGACTAGCGGTGAACACCGGGGAGCTGTTTTTT

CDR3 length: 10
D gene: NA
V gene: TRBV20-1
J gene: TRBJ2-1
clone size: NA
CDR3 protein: CSARLNEQFF
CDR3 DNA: TGCAGTGCTAGACTTAATGAGCAGTTCTTC

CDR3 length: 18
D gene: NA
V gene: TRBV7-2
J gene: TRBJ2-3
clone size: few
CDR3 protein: CASSLVRQGRRSTDTQYF
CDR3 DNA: TGTGCCAGCAGCTTAGTGAGGCAGGGGCGTAGAAGCACAGATACGCAGTATTTT

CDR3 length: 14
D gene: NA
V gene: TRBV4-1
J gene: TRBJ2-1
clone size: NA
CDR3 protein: CTSSQEDHFNEQFF
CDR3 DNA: TGCACCAGCAGCCAAGAGGACCACTTCAATGAGCAGTTCTTC

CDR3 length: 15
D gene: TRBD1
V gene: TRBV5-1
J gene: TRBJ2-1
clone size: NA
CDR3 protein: CASRTGLSYYNEQFF
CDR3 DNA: TGCGCCAGCAGGACAGGGCTTTCTTACTACAATGAGCAGTTCTTC

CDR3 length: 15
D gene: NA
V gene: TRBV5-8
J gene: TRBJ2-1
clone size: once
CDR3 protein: CASSYAGLTYNEQFF
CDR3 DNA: TGTGCCAGCAGCTACGCCGGCCTTACCTACAATGAGCAGTTCTTC

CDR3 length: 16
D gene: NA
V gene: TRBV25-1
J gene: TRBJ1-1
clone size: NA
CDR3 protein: CASSEGGGGPDTEAFF
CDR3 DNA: TGTGCCAGCAGTGAAGGGGGCGGGGGGCCTGACACTGAAGCTTTCTTT

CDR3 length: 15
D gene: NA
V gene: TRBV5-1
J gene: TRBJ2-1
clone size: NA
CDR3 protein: CASSFGDRTYNEQFF
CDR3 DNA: TGCGCCAGCAGCTTCGGAGACAGGACCTACAATGAGCAGTTCTTC

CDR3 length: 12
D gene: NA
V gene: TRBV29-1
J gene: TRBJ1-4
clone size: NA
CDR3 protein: CSVQGSNEKLFF
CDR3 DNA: TGCAGCGTCCAGGGGTCTAATGAAAAACTGTTTTTT

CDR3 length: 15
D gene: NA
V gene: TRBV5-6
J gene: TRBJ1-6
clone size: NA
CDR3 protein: CASSLGPGLSSPLHF
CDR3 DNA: TGTGCCAGCAGCTTGGGCCCAGGACTGAGCTCACCCCTCCACTTT

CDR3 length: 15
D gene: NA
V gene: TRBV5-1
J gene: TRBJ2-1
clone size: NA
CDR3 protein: CASSREGQSLDEQFF
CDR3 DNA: TGCGCCAGCAGCCGAGAGGGACAATCTCTCGATGAGCAGTTCTTC

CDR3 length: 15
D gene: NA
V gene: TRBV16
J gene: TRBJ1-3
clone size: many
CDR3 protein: CASSQDEGSGNTIYF
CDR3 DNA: TGTGCCAGCAGCCAAGATGAGGGTTCTGGAAACACCATATATTTT

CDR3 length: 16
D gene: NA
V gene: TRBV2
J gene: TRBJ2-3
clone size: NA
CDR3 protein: CASSDEQGIGADTQYF
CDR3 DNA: TGTGCCAGCAGTGACGAGCAGGGGATTGGTGCAGATACGCAGTATTTT

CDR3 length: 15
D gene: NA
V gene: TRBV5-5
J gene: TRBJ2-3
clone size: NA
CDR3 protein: CASSQQGRERDTQYF
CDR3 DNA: TGTGCCAGCAGCCAGCAGGGTAGGGAGAGAGATACGCAGTATTTT

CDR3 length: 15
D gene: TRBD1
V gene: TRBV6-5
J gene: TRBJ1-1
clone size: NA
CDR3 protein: CASSPQGEGNTEAFF
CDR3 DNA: TGTGCCAGCAGTCCACAGGGGGAGGGGAACACTGAAGCTTTCTTT

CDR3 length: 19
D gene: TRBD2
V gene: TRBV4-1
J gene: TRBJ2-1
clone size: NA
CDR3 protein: CASSQVGLAGGSSYNEQFF
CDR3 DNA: TGCGCCAGCAGCCAAGTGGGACTAGCGGGGGGGAGCTCCTACAATGAGCAGTTCTTC

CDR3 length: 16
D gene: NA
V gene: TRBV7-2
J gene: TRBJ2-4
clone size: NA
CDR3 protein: CASSARTDQAKNIQYF
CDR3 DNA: TGTGCCAGCAGCGCCCGGACGGATCAAGCCAAAAACATTCAGTACTTC

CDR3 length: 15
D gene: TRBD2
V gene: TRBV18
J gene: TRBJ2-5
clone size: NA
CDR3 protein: CASSPGDGGQETQYF
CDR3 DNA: TGTGCCAGCTCACCTGGCGACGGGGGGCAAGAGACCCAGTACTTC

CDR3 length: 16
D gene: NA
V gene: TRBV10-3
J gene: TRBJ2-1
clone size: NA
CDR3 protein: CAISESATGTYNEQFF
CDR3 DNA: TGTGCCATCAGTGAGTCGGCTACTGGAACCTACAATGAGCAGTTCTTC

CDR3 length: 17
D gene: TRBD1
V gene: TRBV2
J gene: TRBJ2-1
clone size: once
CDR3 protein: CASRKGPGQGAGNEQFF
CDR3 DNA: TGTGCCAGCAGGAAGGGACCGGGACAGGGGGCAGGGAATGAGCAGTTCTTC

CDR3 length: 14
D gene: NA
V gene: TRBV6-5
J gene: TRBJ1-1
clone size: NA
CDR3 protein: CASSYNWENTEAFF
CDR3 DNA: TGTGCCAGCAGTTACAACTGGGAGAACACTGAAGCTTTCTTT

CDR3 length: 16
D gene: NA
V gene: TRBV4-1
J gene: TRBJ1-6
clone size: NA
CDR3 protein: CASSQGRGFYNSPLHF
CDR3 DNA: TGCGCCAGCAGCCAAGGGAGGGGCTTCTATAATTCACCCCTCCACTTT

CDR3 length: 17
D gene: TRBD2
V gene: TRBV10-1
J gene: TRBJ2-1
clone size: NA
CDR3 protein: CASSEGASGGTYNEQFF
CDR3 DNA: TGCGCCAGCAGTGAAGGTGCTAGCGGGGGAACTTACAATGAGCAGTTCTTC

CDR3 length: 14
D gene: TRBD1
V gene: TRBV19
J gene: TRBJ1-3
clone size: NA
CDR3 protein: CASSVTGTGNTIYF
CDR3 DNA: TGTGCCAGTAGTGTGACAGGGACTGGAAACACCATATATTTT

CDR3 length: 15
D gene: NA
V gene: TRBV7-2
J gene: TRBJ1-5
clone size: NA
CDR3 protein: CASSLASGVNQPQHF
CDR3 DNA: TGTGCCAGCAGCTTAGCATCAGGGGTCAATCAGCCCCAGCATTTT

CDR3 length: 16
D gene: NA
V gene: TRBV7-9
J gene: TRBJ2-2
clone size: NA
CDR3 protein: CASSPRGKSGTGELFF
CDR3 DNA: TGTGCCAGCAGCCCGCGGGGTAAATCGGGGACCGGGGAGCTGTTTTTT

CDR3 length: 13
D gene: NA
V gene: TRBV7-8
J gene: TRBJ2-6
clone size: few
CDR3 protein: CASRLRRANVLTF
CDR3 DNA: TGTGCCAGCAGATTGAGACGGGCCAACGTCCTGACTTTC

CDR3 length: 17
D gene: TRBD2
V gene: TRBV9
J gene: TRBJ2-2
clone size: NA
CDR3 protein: CASSVIPTSGATGELFF
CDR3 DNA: TGTGCCAGCAGCGTTATCCCGACTAGCGGGGCAACCGGGGAGCTGTTTTTT

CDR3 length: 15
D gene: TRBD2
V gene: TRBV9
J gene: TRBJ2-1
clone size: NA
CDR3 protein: CASSVGVAGANEQFF
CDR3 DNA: TGTGCCAGCAGCGTAGGGGTAGCGGGAGCAAATGAGCAGTTCTTC

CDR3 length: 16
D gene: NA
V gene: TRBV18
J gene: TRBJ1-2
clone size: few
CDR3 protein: CASSASGTPTGYGYTF
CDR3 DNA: TGTGCCAGCTCCGCCTCCGGGACACCCACGGGCTATGGCTACACCTTC

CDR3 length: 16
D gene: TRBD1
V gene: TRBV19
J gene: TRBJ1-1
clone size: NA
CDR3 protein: CASSIGGTGGFLGAFF
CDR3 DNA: TGTGCCAGTAGTATAGGTGGTACAGGGGGCTTTTTGGGAGCTTTCTTT

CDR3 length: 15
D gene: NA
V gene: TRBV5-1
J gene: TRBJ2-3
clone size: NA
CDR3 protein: CASSLARPDTDTQYF
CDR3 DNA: TGCGCCAGCAGCTTAGCTAGGCCAGACACAGATACGCAGTATTTT